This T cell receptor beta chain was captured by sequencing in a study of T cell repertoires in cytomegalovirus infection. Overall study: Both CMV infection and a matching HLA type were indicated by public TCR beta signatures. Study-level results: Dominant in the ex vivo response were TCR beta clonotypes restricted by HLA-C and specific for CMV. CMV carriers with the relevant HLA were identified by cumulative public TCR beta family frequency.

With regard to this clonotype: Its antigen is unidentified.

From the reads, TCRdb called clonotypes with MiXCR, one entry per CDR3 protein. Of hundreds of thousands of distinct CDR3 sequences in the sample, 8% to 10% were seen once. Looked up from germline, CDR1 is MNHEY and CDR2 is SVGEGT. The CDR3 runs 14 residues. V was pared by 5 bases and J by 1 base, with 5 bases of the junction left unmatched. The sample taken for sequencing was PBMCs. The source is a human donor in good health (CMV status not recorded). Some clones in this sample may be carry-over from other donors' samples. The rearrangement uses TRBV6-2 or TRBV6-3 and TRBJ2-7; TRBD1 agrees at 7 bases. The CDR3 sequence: CASSDVTGSYEQYF. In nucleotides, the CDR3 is TGTGCCAGCAGTGATGTGACAGGGTCCTACGAGCAGTACTTC.